A single sample is the source of the 27 T cell receptor beta chains below, sequenced in a study of shared T cell receptors in the human thymus. The data were produced by immunoSEQ multiplex PCR, yet TCRdb's version contains in-frame clones alone and is incomplete. The table lists 500,000 to 550,000 clones, around 82% of them singletons. The same data also contributed to another study, on human thymus T cells.

The specimen sequenced was thymocytes. These receptors were obtained from a boy younger than two with a congenital heart defect.

This chain uses TRBV9 with TRBJ2-7, with 16 positions matching TRBD2. CDR3 length: 17 amino acids. Germline V CDR1 and CDR2: SGDLS, YYNGEE. With 4 bases clipped from V and 2 bases from J, the junction kept 6 bases outside the gene matches. CDR3 in amino acids: CASSLGTSGRAPYEQYF. The CDR3 coding sequence is TGTGCCAGCAGCCTCGGGACTAGCGGGAGGGCCCCCTACGAGCAGTACTTC.

The V call is TRBV10-1, the J call TRBJ2-7; D uncertain. Germline CDR1 is WNHNN and CDR2 is SYGVQD (reference sequence). The V end was cut by 5 bases, the J end by 0 bases, with 8 bases between. The CDR3 has 13 residues. CDR3 coding DNA: TGCGCCAGCAGTAGGCAGGCCTCCTACGAGCAGTACTTC. It codes for CASSRQASYEQYF.

This clone was detected only a few times. This chain joins TRBV9 and TRBJ2-5, with 8 positions matching TRBD2. Germline V CDR1 and CDR2: SGDLS, YYNGEE. V shed 3 bases, J shed 6 bases, and the junction held 7 bases outside the gene matches. The CDR3 totals 14 residues. The CDR3 DNA sequence: TGTGCCAGCAGCGCGGCGGGGGGTCGACAGACCCAGTACTTC. It is translated as CASSAAGGRQTQYF.

There are a few counts of this clone. The chain is built from TRBV19 and TRBJ1-1; D not certain. The V gene's germline CDR1 is LNHDA and CDR2 SQIVND (reference sequence). Trimming removed 6 bases at V and 1 base at J, with 9 bases between. CDR3 length equals 13 residues. In DNA form, the CDR3 reads TGTGCCAGTAGGCCCGCGAGGAACACTGAAGCTTTCTTT. Translated: CASRPARNTEAFF.

The chain joins TRBV7-9 to TRBJ1-2; weak D call: TRBD1 (5 bases). This CDR3 contains 14 residues. The germline V gene has CDR1 SEHNR and CDR2 FQNEAQ (reference sequence). Trimming shortened V by 1 base and J by 4 bases, and 10 bases separated the two germline ends. The CDR3 loop reads CASSLVRVGYGYTF. As DNA, the CDR3 is TGTGCCAGCAGCTTAGTCAGGGTAGGCTATGGCTACACCTTC.

This chain links TRBV14 with TRBJ1-5; D unresolved. Germline V gives CDR1 SGHDN, CDR2 FVKESK. V was trimmed by 4 bases and J by 9 bases, leaving 4 bases between them. This CDR3 has 10 residues. The CDR3 DNA is TGTGCCAGCAGCCTCCGGCCCCAGCATTTT. Protein product: CASSLRPQHF.

The chain joins TRBV5-6 to TRBJ1-5, with D uncertain. CDR1 and CDR2 (germline): SGHDT, YYEEEE. V was clipped by 4 bases and J by 4 bases, with 12 bases between them. CDR3 length equals 14 residues. The CDR3: CASSRGVSNQPQHF. Written as DNA, the CDR3 is TGTGCCAGCAGCCGAGGTGTCAGTAATCAGCCCCAGCATTTT.

The chain couples TRBV27 to TRBJ2-5; 7 nucleotides agree with TRBD2. Germline CDR1 is MNHEY and CDR2 is SMNVEV (reference sequence). The junction had 3 bases not matched to a gene; V was cut back by 11 bases and J by 3 bases. CDR3 length: 11 residues. CDR3 nucleotide sequence: TGTGCCTCCGCGGGAGAAGAGACCCAGTACTTC. Its protein product is CASAGEETQYF.

Here the CDR3 reads CATSRVLQGRQETQYF. CDR3 bases: TGTGCCACCAGCAGAGTTCTACAGGGTAGGCAAGAGACCCAGTACTTC. The genes are TRBV15 and TRBJ2-5; the D gene is possibly TRBD1 (6 bases). V dropped 1 base and J dropped 2 bases, with 14 bases sitting between them. From germline, CDR1 is LNHNV and CDR2 YYDKDF (reference sequence). The CDR3 runs 16 residues.

This chain uses TRBV11-2 with TRBJ2-1, with D perhaps TRBD2 (7 bases). The CDR3 loop spans 13 amino acids. The V end was cut by 5 bases, the J end by 15 bases, with 20 bases between. Germline CDR1 is SGHAT and CDR2 is FQNNGV. In DNA, the CDR3 is TGTGCCAGCAGCCCCCAGGGGAGGGCAAGCCCGTTCTTC. Its translation is CASSPQGRASPFF. Complete variable domain (other parts from reference TRBV11-2 and TRBJ2-1): EAGVAQSPRYKIIEKRQSVAFWCNPISGHATLYWYQQILGQGPKLLIQFQNNGVVDDSQLPKDRFSAERLKGVDSTLKIQPAKLEDSAVYLCASSPQGRASPFFGPGTRLTVL.

This chain joins TRBV7-9 and TRBJ2-7, with 7 bases that match TRBD2. CDR1 SEHNR and CDR2 FQNEAQ come from the germline V gene (reference sequence). J lost 6 bases, V lost 5 bases, and 10 bases had no gene match. The CDR3 length is 14 residues. The CDR3: CASSLPAGRGEQYF. As DNA, the CDR3 is TGTGCCAGCAGCCTCCCCGCAGGGAGGGGCGAGCAGTACTTC.

The chain combines TRBV27 with TRBJ1-3; tentatively, D is TRBD1 (6 bases). There are 18 residues in the CDR3. V gave up 0 bases and J gave up 0 bases, with 15 bases separating them. Germline V gene lookup returns CDR1 MNHEY and CDR2 SMNVEV (reference sequence). The CDR3 bases are TGTGCCAGCAGTTTATCGAATCGACAGGTGAGCTCTGGAAACACCATATATTTT. Its translation is CASSLSNRQVSSGNTIYF.

Here the CDR3 DNA reads TGTGCCAGCTCATCCGGACGACAGGGGCCTCCCGGAGAGACCCAGTACTTC. Residues: CASSSGRQGPPGETQYF. This chain uses TRBV27 with TRBJ2-5; 8 nucleotides match TRBD1. Germline V gives CDR1 MNHEY, CDR2 SMNVEV (reference sequence). The CDR3 runs 17 residues. V was pared by 8 bases and J by 4 bases, with 18 bases of the junction left unmatched.

The chain combines TRBV4-1 with TRBJ2-3; a weak D match, TRBD2 (6 bases). Germline lookup yields CDR1 MGHRA and CDR2 YSYEKL. The CDR3 is 16 amino acids. V dropped 0 bases and J dropped 5 bases, with 15 bases sitting between them. This CDR3 is CASSQDGASVGDTQYF. CDR3 coding DNA: TGCGCCAGCAGCCAAGATGGGGCTAGCGTGGGAGATACGCAGTATTTT.

V and J are TRBV4-1 and TRBJ2-7; TRBD2 agrees at 8 bases. V lost 4 bases to trimming and J lost 1 base; unmatched junction nucleotides: 18. Germline assignment: CDR1 MGHRA and CDR2 YSYEKL. The CDR3 extends over 19 amino acids. For the CDR3, the DNA is TGCGCCAGCAGCCCCGGGAGGGCTAGCCGGCCAGAAGGGTCCTACGAGCAGTACTTC. This codes for CASSPGRASRPEGSYEQYF.

This clone has more than one count but fewer than ten. CDR3 nucleotides: TGTGCCAGCAGCTTTACGACGGACAGGAACGGGGAGACCCAGTACTTC. Its translation is CASSFTTDRNGETQYF. The chain has TRBV7-2 and TRBJ2-5, with 7 positions matching TRBD1. V lost 3 bases and J lost 5; bases outside the gene matches: 12. Germline-derived CDR1 and CDR2 are SGHTA and FQGNSA. The CDR3 has 16 residues. Together with reference TRBV7-2 and TRBJ2-5, the CDR3 gives the full variable domain: GAGVSQSPSNKVTEKGKDVELRCDPISGHTALYWYRQSLGQGLEFLIYFQGNSAPDKSGLPSDRFSAERTGGSVSTLTIQRTQQEDSAVYLCASSFTTDRNGETQYFGPGTRLLVL.

The rearrangement uses TRBV29-1 and TRBJ1-1; the D gene is possibly TRBD1 (5 bases). The CDR3 length is 13 residues. The germline V gene encodes CDR1 SQVTM and CDR2 ANQGSEA. The V gene lost 4 bases and the J gene lost 5 bases, with 14 bases spanning the gap. CDR3 amino acids: CSVVGPIMTEAFF. The CDR3, as DNA: TGCAGCGTTGTGGGGCCGATAATGACTGAAGCTTTCTTT.

V and J are TRBV11-2 and TRBJ1-5; a weak D match, TRBD1 (6 bases). Germline V gene lookup returns CDR1 SGHAT and CDR2 FQNNGV. This CDR3 is 15 amino acids long. V lost 4 bases and J lost 7, with 17 bases in between. The CDR3 sequence: CASSSTGEDNQPQHF. CDR3 DNA sequence: TGTGCCAGCAGCTCGACAGGTGAGGACAACCAGCCCCAGCATTTT.

This chain connects TRBV4-3 to TRBJ2-1, with TRBD2 matching 11 bases. This CDR3 is 16 amino acids long. V gave up 0 bases and J gave up 6 bases; unmatched junction bases: 4. CDR1 is LGHNA and CDR2 is YSLEER in the germline V gene. Here the CDR3 DNA reads TGCGCCAGCAGCCAAGATAGCGGGAGGGAGCCCAATGAGCAGTTCTTC. Protein sequence: CASSQDSGREPNEQFF.

V usage is TRBV4-1 and J usage is TRBJ2-1; no clear D gene. The V gene lost 1 base and the J gene lost 5 bases, with 9 bases spanning the gap. Germline-derived CDR1 and CDR2 are MGHRA and YSYEKL. The CDR3 totals 14 residues. The CDR3: CASSQVSTHNEQFF. CDR3 bases: TGCGCCAGCAGCCAAGTTTCTACCCACAATGAGCAGTTCTTC.

Here the CDR3 reads CASSGVAGPYNEQFF. The CDR3 coding sequence is TGTGCCAGCAGTGGGGTAGCGGGACCTTACAATGAGCAGTTCTTC. The rearrangement joins TRBV6-4 to TRBJ2-1; 8 bases align to TRBD2. Germline lookup yields CDR1 MRHNA and CDR2 SNTAGT. Germline trimming cut 4 bases from V and 4 bases from J; bases unmatched to any gene: 6. This CDR3 spans 15 amino acids.

The table lists this clone with a count of one. The V and J genes are TRBV7-9 and TRBJ1-1; D perhaps matches TRBD1 (6 bases). In germline, CDR1 is SEHNR, CDR2 FQNEAQ (reference sequence). Trimming removed 5 bases from V and 4 bases from J, with 11 bases in between. This CDR3 is built from 13 residues. The CDR3 protein is CASSPWGRTEAFF. Here the CDR3 DNA reads TGTGCCAGCAGCCCCTGGGGGCGCACTGAAGCTTTCTTT. The full variable domain, rest sourced from reference TRBV7-9 and TRBJ1-1, is DTGVSQNPRHKITKRGQNVTFRCDPISEHNRLYWYRQTLGQGPEFLTYFQNEAQLEKSRLLSDRFSAERPKGSFSTLEIQRTEQGDSAMYLCASSPWGRTEAFFGQGTRLTVV.

This rearrangement joins TRBV7-6 to TRBJ2-7; D possibly corresponds to TRBD2 (5 bases). V lost 1 base, J lost 3 bases, and 13 bases lay in between. Germline V gives CDR1 SGHVS, CDR2 FNYEAQ. CDR3 length: 15 residues. CDR3 protein: CASSLGRASHYEQYF. The CDR3 nucleotides read TGTGCCAGCAGCTTAGGTAGGGCTAGCCACTACGAGCAGTACTTC.

In this sample, this clone turned up a few times. V and J are TRBV19 and TRBJ2-1; 9 positions match TRBD2. The CDR3 has 17 residues. CDR1 LNHDA and CDR2 SQIVND come from the germline V gene (reference sequence). The V gene end was trimmed by 1 base and the J gene end by 0 bases; junction bases not matched to a gene: 4. The CDR3 DNA reads TGTGCCAGTAGTATAGTGGGTAGCGGGAGCTCCTACAATGAGCAGTTCTTC. Translating it yields CASSIVGSGSSYNEQFF.

The chain has TRBV4-3 and TRBJ1-3, with TRBD1 identical over 9 bases. Germline V lookup: CDR1 LGHNA, CDR2 YSLEER. The CDR3 sequence is 19 residues long. Trimming cost V 0 bases and J 2 bases; bases outside gene matches: 11. CDR3 loop: CASSQEAWDRAFTGNTIYF. Written as DNA, the CDR3 is TGCGCCAGCAGCCAAGAAGCCTGGGACAGGGCTTTCACTGGAAACACCATATATTTT.

This chain uses TRBV5-4 with TRBJ2-7; 8 nucleotides match TRBD2. V trimming: 0 bases; J trimming: 0 bases; junction bases outside the gene matches: 2. There are 15 residues in the CDR3. The germline gives CDR1 SGHNT, CDR2 YYREEE (reference sequence). CDR3: CASSLAGTSSYEQYF. The CDR3 bases are TGTGCCAGCAGCTTGGCCGGGACTAGCTCCTACGAGCAGTACTTC.

The chain joins TRBV7-9 to TRBJ2-1; D unresolved. Trimming shortened V by 1 base and J by 6 bases, and 19 bases separated the two germline ends. In germline, CDR1 is SEHNR, CDR2 FQNEAQ (reference sequence). CDR3 length: 17 residues. CDR3 in DNA: TGTGCCAGCAGCTTAGTTCGGGTACCCAAACCATTCAATGAGCAGTTCTTC. This sequence encodes CASSLVRVPKPFNEQFF.